This TCR beta chain was identified during a study of cytomegalovirus exposure and HLA in healthy donors. Vbeta (60) and Jbeta (13) primers were used in the PCR. Assay: immunoSEQ multiplex PCR; the TCRdb copy retains only in-frame clones and omits some. Of about 60,000 clones detected, about 70% appear once; the ten largest clones hold just under 20%. Germline V gene data show CDR1 as SGHRS and CDR2 as YFSETQ. CDR3 size: 14 residues. The V and J ends lost 0 bases and 5 bases, in that order; junction bases with no gene match: 3. This TCR was recovered from a woman aged 55-75 years in good health and CMV-seropositive. Sequencing was performed on PBMCs. V and J are TRBV5-1 and TRBJ2-7; TRBD1 aligns across 9 bases. As DNA, the CDR3 is TGCGCCAGCAGCTTGGCCACAGGGGGCCACGAGCAGTACTTC. Its translation: CASSLATGGHEQYF.